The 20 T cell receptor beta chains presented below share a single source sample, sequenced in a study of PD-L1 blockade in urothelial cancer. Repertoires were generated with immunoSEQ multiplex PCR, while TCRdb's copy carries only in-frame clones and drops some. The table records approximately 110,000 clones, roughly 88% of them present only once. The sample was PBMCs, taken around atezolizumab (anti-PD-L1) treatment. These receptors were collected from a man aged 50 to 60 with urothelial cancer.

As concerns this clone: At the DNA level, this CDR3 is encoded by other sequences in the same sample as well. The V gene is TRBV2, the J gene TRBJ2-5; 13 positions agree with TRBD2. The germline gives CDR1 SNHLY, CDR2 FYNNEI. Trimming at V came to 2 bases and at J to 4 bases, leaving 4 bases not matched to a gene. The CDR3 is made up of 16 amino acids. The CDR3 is CASSERLAGGRETQYF. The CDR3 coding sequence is TGTGCCAGCAGTGAACGACTAGCGGGAGGCAGAGAGACCCAGTACTTC.

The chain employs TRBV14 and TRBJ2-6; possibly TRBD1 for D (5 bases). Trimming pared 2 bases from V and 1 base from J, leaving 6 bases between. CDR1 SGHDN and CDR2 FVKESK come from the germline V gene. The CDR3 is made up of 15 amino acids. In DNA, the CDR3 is TGTGCCAGCAGCCAATACAGGTCTGGGGCCAACGTCCTGACTTTC. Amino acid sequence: CASSQYRSGANVLTF.

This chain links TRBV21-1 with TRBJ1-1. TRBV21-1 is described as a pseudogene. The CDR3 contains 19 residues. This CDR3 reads CASSKVDMKPPAGGTEAFF. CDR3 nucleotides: TGTGCCAGCAGCAAAGTAGATATGAAACCCCCTGCGGGTGGCACTGAAGCTTTCTTT.

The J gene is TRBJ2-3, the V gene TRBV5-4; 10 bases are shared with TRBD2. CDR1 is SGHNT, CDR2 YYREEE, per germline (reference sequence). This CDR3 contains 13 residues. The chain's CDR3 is CAESGRGTDTQYF. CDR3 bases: TGTGCAGAGAGCGGGAGGGGCACAGATACGCAGTATTTT.

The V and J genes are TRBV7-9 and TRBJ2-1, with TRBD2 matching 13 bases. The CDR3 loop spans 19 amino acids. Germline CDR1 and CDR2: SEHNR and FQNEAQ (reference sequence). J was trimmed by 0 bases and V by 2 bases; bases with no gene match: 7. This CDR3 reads CASSLLGTSGTPSYNEQFF. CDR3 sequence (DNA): TGTGCCAGCAGCTTACTCGGGACTAGCGGGACCCCCTCCTACAATGAGCAGTTCTTC.

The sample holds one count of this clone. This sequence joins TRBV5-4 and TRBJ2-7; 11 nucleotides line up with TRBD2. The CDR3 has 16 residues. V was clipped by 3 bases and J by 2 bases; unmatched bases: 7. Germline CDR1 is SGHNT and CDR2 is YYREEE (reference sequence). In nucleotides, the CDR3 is TGTGCCAGCAGCTCATTATTAGCGGGAGGGCCCTACGAGCAGTACTTC. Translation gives CASSSLLAGGPYEQYF. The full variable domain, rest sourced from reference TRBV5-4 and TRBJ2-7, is ETGVTQSPTHLIKTRGQQVTLRCSSQSGHNTVSWYQQALGQGPQFIFQYYREEENGRGNFPPRFSGLQFPNYSSELNVNALELDDSALYLCASSSLLAGGPYEQYFGPGTRLTVT.

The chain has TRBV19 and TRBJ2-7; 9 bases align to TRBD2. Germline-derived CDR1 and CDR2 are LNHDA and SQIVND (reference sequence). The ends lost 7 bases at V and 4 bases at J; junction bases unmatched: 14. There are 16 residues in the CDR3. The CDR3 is CASKRASGRPGYEQYF. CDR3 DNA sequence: TGTGCCAGTAAACGGGCGAGCGGGAGGCCGGGGTACGAGCAGTACTTC. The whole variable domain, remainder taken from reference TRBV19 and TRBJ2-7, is DGGITQSPKYLFRKEGQNVTLSCEQNLNHDAMYWYRQDPGQGLRLIYYSQIVNDFQKGDIAEGYSVSREKKESFPLTVTSAQKNPTAFYLCASKRASGRPGYEQYFGPGTRLTVT.

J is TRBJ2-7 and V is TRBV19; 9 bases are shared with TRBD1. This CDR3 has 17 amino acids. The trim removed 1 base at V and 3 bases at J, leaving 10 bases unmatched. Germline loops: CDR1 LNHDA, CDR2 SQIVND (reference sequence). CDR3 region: CASSIVGTGMVDYEQYF. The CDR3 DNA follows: TGTGCCAGTAGTATAGTGGGGACAGGGATGGTCGACTACGAGCAGTACTTC.

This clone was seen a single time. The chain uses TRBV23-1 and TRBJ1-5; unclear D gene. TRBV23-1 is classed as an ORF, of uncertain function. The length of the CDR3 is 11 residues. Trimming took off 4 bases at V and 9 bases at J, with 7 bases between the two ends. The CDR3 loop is CASSPMRPQHF. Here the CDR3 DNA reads TGCGCCAGCAGTCCCATGAGGCCCCAGCATTTT.

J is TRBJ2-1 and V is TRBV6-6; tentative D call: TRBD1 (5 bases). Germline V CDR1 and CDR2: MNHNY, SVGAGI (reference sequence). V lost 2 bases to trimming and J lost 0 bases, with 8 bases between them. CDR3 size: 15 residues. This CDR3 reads CASSYGAVSYNEQFF. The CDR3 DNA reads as TGTGCCAGCAGTTACGGGGCTGTCTCCTACAATGAGCAGTTCTTC.

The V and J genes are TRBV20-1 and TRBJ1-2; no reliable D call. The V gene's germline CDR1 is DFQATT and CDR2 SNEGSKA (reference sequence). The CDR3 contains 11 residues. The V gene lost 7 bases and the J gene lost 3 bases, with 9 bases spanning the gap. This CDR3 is CSVRRDYGYTF. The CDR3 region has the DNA TGCAGTGTCAGGCGGGACTATGGCTACACCTTC.

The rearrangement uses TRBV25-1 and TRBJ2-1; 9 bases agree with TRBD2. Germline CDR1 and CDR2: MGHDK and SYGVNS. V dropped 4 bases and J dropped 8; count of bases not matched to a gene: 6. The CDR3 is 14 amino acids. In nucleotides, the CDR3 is TGTGCCAGCAGTGCGTTTTTAGCGGGAGATGAGCAGTTCTTC. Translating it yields CASSAFLAGDEQFF.

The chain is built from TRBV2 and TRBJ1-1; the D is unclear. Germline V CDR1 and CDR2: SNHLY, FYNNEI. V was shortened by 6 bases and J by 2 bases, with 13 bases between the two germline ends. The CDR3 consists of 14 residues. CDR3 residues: CASRAIGLNTEAFF. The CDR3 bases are TGTGCCAGCAGGGCCATCGGGTTAAACACTGAAGCTTTCTTT.

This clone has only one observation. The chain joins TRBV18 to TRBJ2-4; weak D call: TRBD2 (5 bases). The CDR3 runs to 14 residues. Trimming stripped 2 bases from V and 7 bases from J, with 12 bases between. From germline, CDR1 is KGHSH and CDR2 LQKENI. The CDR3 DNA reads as TGTGCCAGCTCACCATCTTGGGAGAGGAACATTCAGTACTTC. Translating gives CASSPSWERNIQYF.

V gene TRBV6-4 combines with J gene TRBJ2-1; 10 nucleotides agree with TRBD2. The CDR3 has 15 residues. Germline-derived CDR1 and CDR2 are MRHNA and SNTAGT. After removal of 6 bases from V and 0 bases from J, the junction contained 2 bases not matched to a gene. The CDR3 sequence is CASRRTSGSYNEQFF. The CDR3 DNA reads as TGTGCCAGCAGACGGACTAGCGGCTCCTACAATGAGCAGTTCTTC.

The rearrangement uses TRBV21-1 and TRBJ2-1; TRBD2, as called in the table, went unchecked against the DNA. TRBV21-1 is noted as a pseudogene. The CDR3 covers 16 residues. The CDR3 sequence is CASSNKKVAGRNEQFF. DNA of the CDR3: TGTGCCAGCAGCAATAAGAAAGTAGCGGGACGCAATGAGCAGTTCTTC.

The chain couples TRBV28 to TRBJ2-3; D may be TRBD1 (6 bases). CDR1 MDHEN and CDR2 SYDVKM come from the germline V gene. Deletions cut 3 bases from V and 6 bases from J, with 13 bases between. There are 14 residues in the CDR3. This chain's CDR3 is CASSFQGSTDTQYF. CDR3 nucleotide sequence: TGTGCCAGCAGTTTCCAGGGGTCCACCGATACGCAGTATTTT.

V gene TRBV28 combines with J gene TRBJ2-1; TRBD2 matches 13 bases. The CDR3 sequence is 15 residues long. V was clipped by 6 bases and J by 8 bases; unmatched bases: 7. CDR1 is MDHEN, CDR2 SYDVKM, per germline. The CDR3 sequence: CASSRRTSGSDEQFF. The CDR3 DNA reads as TGTGCCAGCAGCCGCAGGACTAGCGGGAGTGATGAGCAGTTCTTC.

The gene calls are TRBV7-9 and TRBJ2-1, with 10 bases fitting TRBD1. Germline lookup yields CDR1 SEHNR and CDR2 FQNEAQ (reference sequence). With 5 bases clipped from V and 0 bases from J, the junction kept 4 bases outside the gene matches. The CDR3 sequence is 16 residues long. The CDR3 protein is CASSQRQGASYNEQFF. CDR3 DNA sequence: TGTGCCAGCAGCCAGCGACAGGGGGCCTCCTACAATGAGCAGTTCTTC.

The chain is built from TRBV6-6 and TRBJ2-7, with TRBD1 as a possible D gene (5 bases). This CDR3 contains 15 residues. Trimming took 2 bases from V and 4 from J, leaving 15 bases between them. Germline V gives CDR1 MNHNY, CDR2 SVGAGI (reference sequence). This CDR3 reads CASSYVLGRGYEQYF. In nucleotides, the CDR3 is TGTGCCAGCAGTTACGTTCTGGGGCGCGGTTACGAGCAGTACTTC.